This record looks at one TCR beta chain sequence and its context. This clonotype was detected many times. Which antigen it targets is not known. The sample holds no much larger clone one base away, and base qualities are not on file. The method behind the library was 5' RACE. Sequencing took place on an Illumina HiSeq 2500. The second PCR ran for roughly 7 to 12 cycles and used a J-beta primer mix along with a sample-barcoded 5' primer. Each TCR beta cDNA molecule received a unique molecular identifier from a template-switch 5' adaptor carrying 12 random nucleotides. Each sample yielded at least 3 million CDR3-containing paired-end reads. The Mint cDNA synthesis kit, primed by a TRBC-specific oligonucleotide, was used to synthesize first-strand cDNA from all RNA. Following uracil-DNA glycosylase treatment, a first 18-cycle PCR with universal primers M1SS and BC2_uni_R was performed on all cDNA. As for how the authors treated the data: Each sample was normalized by randomly selecting 1 million high-quality reads, each carrying a distinct molecular identifier. Instead of being binned into consensus sequences, reads with shared molecular identifiers were discarded. MiTCR, with a Q25 quality threshold and the strictest error-elimination algorithm, was used for CDR3 identification, clonotype clustering and error correction. Lower-bound total TCR beta diversity was estimated with a nonparametric unseen species model using Euler transformation. Using fastp at Q25 and MiXCR, TCRdb reprocessed the public reads and kept productive beta chains. Every entry covers one CDR3 protein and lists the most common genes and DNA from its rows. The V and J calls and clone size are TCRdb's, not the authors'. This sample has about 580,000 distinct CDR3 sequences in its table, and more than 45% of those were observed once. The ten largest clonotypes hold approximately 23% of the sample.

The roughly 39 donors, aged 6 to 90 years, were systemically healthy Caucasian individuals from Russia. Roughly 11 milliliters of peripheral blood were drawn from each donor into EDTA-treated Vacutainer tubes. Ficoll-Paque density-gradient centrifugation was used to isolate PBMCs, with at least 6 million per sample. Trizol reagent was used to extract total RNA from PBMCs, with at least 5.5 micrograms per sample. For every donor, an aliquot of PBMCs went through flow cytometry to measure the percentages of naive CD45RAhigh/CD27high T cells. The sample is drawn from a study of blood T cells in healthy people across ages (dated by TCRdb to about 2015). About the full investigation: Template switching captured roughly one uniquely barcoded TCR beta cDNA molecule per two T cells in model experiments. Using deep sequencing normalized with unique cDNA molecular identifiers, the study measured how TCR beta repertoire diversity changes with age. The donors were divided into four age groups: young (average approximately 15 years), middle-aged (roughly 42), aged (around 59) and long-lived (roughly 82). Donors of different ages were randomly distributed across sequencing lanes to avoid experimental bias. For two donors (one aged 18 to 30 and one aged 80 or older), the study analyzed two additional independent replicas of 1 million unique cDNA reads from the same blood draw.

Study-wide findings and limitations: Because donor CMV infection status was unknown, age-related changes in expanded clonotypes were potentially confounded. A strong correlation was found between observed TCR beta diversity and the percentage of naive T cells measured by flow cytometry. Estimates of total diversity from one million sequenced T cells were regarded as lower bounds and underestimates. As age increased, observed TCR beta diversity per million T cells dropped in a roughly linear way, and a significant reduction was already evident by age around 41. Because profiling used bulk unsorted PBMCs, naive and antigen-experienced compartments could not be compared conclusively. Compared with the aged group, more naive CD4+ T cells, fewer expanded clones and increased TCR diversity were shown by the long-lived group, suggesting age selection.

Trimming removed 5 bases from V and 0 bases from J, leaving 13 bases between the germline ends. From its cysteine to its phenylalanine, the CDR3 spans 15 amino acids. Here the CDR3 DNA is all that survives: 45 bases in frame from base 1. The germline V gene gives CDR1 as MNHEY and CDR2 as SVGAGI. The sample taken for sequencing was blood. The rearranged chain carries TRBV6-5 and TRBJ1-2, with no D gene named confidently. The sequence was collected from a man older than 75 in good health. The CDR3 region: CASSPLLRTNYGYTF. The DNA is as follows: TGTGCCAGCAGTCCCCTGTTGAGGACTAACTATGGCTACACCTTC.